This T cell receptor beta chain comes out of a study of blood T cell repertoires in COVID-19. At the level of the study: Donors in the United States, Italy and Spain gave samples during acute or convalescent COVID-19. The analysed material was cDNA or gDNA that came from T cells, B-cell-depleted T cells, or PBMCs.

Under the authors' procedure: Reference gene primers were amplified, and this amplification served to estimate nucleated cell counts. TCRdb's copy holds only in-frame clones and misses some; the assay was immunoSEQ multiplex PCR. The V and J calls and the clone size are those of that table, but D and trimming were determined from the DNA. The sample lists some 320,000 clones; more than 75% were seen once. The sequenced sample consisted of peripheral blood. This receptor was taken from a woman between 50 and 59 years old who had recovered from COVID-19.

The CDR3 DNA sequence: TGTGCCAGCAGTCCGGGACTAGCGGGGGTATGGTACCAAGAGACCCAGTACTTC. Protein: CASSPGLAGVWYQETQYF. The chain is built from TRBV27 and TRBJ2-5; 14 nucleotides agree with TRBD2. Looked up from germline, CDR1 is MNHEY and CDR2 is SMNVEV (reference sequence). CDR3 length: 18 residues. Losses at the gene ends were 5 bases for V and 0 bases for J; bases not matched to a gene: 8.